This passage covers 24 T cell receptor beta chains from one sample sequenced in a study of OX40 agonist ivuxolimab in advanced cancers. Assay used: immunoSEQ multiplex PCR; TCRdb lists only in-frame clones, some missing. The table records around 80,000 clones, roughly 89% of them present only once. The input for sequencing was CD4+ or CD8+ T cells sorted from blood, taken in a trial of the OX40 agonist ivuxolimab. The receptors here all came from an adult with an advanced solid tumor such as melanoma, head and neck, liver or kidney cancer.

CDR3 protein: CASSQSNYGYTF. The CDR3 coding sequence is TGTGCCAGCAGTCAGAGTAACTATGGCTACACCTTC. The chain recombines TRBV6-1 with TRBJ1-2; the D is unclear. The V and J ends lost 5 bases and 1 base respectively, with 5 bases between them. Germline V CDR1 and CDR2: MNHNS, SASEGT. The CDR3 has 12 residues.

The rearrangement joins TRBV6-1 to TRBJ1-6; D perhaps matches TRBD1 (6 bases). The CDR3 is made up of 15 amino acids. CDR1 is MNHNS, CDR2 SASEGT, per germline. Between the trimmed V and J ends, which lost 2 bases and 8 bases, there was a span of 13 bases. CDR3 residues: CASSEKSQGYSPLHF. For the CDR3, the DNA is TGTGCCAGCAGTGAAAAAAGTCAGGGGTATTCACCCCTCCACTTT.

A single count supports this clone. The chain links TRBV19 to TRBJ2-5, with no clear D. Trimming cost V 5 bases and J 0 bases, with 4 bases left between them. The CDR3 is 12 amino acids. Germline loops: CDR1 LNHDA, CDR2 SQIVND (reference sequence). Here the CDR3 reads CASSPNQETQYF. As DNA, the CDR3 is TGTGCCAGTAGTCCTAACCAAGAGACCCAGTACTTC.

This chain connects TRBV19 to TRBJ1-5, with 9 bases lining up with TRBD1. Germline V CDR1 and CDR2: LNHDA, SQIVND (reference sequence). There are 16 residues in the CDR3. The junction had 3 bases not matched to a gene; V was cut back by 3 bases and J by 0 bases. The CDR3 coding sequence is TGTGCCAGTAGTATCACAGGGGGCCATAGCAATCAGCCCCAGCATTTT. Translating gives CASSITGGHSNQPQHF.

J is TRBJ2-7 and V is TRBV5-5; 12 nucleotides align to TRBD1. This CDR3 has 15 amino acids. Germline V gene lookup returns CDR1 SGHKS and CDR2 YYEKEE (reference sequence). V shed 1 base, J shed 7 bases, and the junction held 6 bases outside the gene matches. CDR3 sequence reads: CASSLPGTGGDEQYF. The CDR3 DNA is TGTGCCAGCAGCTTGCCCGGGACAGGGGGCGATGAGCAGTACTTC.

The CDR3 reads CASSPLLGRGSGELFF. The CDR3 coding sequence is TGCGCCAGCAGCCCCCTGTTGGGCAGAGGATCCGGGGAGCTGTTTTTT. The rearrangement uses TRBV5-1 and TRBJ2-2; D is undetermined. The CDR3 spans 16 residues. Germline CDR1 SGHRS, CDR2 YFSETQ. The V end lost 4 bases, the J end lost 6 bases, and 19 bases lay between the germline ends.

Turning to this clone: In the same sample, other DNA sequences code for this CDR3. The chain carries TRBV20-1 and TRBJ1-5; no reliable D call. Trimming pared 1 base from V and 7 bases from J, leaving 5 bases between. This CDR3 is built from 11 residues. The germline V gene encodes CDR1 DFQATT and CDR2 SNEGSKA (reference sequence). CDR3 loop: CSARVGQPQHF. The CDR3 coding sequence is TGCAGTGCTAGAGTTGGGCAGCCCCAGCATTTT.

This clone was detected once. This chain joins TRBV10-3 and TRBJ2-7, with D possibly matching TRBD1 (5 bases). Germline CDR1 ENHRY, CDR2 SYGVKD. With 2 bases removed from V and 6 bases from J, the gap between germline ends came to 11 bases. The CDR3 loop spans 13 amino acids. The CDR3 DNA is TGTGCCATCAGTGAGGGGGCGAATTCCGAGCAGTACTTC. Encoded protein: CAISEGANSEQYF.

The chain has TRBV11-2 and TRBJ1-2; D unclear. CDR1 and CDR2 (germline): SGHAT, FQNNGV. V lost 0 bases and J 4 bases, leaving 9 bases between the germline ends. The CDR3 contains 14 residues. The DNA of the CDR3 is TGTGCCAGCAGCTTAGATATAGTGGGCTATGGCTACACCTTC. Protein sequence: CASSLDIVGYGYTF. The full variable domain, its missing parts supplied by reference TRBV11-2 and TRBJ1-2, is EAGVAQSPRYKIIEKRQSVAFWCNPISGHATLYWYQQILGQGPKLLIQFQNNGVVDDSQLPKDRFSAERLKGVDSTLKIQPAKLEDSAVYLCASSLDIVGYGYTFGSGTRLTVV.

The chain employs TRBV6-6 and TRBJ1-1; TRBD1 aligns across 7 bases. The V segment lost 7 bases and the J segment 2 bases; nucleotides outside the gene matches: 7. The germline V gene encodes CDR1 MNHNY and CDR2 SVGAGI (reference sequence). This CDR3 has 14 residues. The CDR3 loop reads CASIQQGLNTEAFF. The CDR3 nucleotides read TGTGCCAGCATCCAACAGGGGCTAAACACTGAAGCTTTCTTT.

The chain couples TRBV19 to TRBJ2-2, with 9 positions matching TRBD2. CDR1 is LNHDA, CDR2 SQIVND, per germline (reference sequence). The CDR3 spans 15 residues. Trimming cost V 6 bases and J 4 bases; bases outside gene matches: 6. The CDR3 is CASRAGTSPTGELFF. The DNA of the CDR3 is TGTGCCAGTAGGGCCGGGACTAGCCCCACCGGGGAGCTGTTTTTT.

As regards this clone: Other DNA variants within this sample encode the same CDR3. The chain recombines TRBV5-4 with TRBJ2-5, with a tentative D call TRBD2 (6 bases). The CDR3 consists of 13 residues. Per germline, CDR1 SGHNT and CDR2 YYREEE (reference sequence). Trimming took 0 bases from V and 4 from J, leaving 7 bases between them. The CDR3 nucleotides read TGTGCCAGCAGCTTGGTGGGGGGAGAGACCCAGTACTTC. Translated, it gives CASSLVGGETQYF.

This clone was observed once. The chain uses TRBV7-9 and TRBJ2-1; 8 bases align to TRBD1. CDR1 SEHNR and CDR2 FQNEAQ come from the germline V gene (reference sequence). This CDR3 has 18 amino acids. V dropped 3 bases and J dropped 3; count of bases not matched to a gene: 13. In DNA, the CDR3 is TGTGCCAGCAGCTTCAAACTACGACAGGGGTCAAGCTACAATGAGCAGTTCTTC. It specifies CASSFKLRQGSSYNEQFF.

Here the CDR3 reads CASSSWGINNEQFF. Here the CDR3 DNA reads TGTGCCAGCAGTTCCTGGGGTATTAACAATGAGCAGTTCTTC. This rearrangement joins TRBV6-1 to TRBJ2-1, with D unclear. This CDR3 has 14 residues. Germline lookup yields CDR1 MNHNS and CDR2 SASEGT. Trimming removed 5 bases from V and 5 bases from J, with 13 bases in between.

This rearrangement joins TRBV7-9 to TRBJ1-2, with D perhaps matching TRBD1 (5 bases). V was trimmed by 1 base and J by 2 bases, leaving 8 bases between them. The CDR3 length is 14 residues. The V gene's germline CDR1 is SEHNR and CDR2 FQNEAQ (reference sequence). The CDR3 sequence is CASSLGGDNYGYTF. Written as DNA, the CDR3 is TGTGCCAGCAGCTTAGGGGGGGACAACTATGGCTACACCTTC.

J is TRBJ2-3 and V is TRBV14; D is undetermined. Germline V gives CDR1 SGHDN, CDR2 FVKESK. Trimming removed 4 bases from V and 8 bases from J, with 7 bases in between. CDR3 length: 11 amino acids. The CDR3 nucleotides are TGTGCCAGCAGCCGTACGAGTACGCAGTATTTT. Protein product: CASSRTSTQYF.

The CDR3 DNA follows: TGTGCCAGCGCCCGGGGGGAGACCCAGTACTTC. Amino acid sequence: CASARGETQYF. The V gene is TRBV6-6, the J gene TRBJ2-5, with D maybe TRBD2 (6 bases). The CDR3 loop spans 11 amino acids. The ends were cut back, 8 bases at V and 5 bases at J, with 9 bases in the middle. From germline, CDR1 is MNHNY and CDR2 SVGAGI (reference sequence).

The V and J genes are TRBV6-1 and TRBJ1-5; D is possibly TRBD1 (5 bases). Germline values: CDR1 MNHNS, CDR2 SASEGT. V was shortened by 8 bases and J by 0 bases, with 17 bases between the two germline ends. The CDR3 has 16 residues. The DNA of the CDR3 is TGTGCCAGCGGTGGGGGATTCCGTGATAGCAATCAGCCCCAGCATTTT. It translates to CASGGGFRDSNQPQHF.

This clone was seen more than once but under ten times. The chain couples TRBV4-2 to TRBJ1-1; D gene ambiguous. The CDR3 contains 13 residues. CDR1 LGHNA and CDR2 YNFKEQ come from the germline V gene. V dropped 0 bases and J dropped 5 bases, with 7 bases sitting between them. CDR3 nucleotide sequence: TGTGCCAGCAGCCAAGATCTCTTTACTGAAGCTTTCTTT. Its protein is CASSQDLFTEAFF.

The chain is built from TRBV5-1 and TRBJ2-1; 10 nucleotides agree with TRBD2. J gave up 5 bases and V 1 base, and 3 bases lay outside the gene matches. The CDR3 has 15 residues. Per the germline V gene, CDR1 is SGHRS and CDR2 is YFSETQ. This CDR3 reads CASSLRTSGNNEQFF. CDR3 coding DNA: TGCGCCAGCAGCTTGCGAACTAGCGGGAACAATGAGCAGTTCTTC.

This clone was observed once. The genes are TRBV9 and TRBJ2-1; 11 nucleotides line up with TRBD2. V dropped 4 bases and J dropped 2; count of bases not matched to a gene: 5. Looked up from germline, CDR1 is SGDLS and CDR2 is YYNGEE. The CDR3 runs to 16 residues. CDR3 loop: CASSTLAGGTYNEQFF. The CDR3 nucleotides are TGTGCCAGCAGCACCTTAGCGGGAGGGACCTACAATGAGCAGTTCTTC.

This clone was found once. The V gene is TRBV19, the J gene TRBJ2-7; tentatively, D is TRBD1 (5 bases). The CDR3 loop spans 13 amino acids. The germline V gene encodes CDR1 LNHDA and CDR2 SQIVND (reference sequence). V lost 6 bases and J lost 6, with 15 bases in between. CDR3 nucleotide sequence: TGTGCCAGTAGCGACAGACCGGAGTCCGAGCAGTACTTC. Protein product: CASSDRPESEQYF.

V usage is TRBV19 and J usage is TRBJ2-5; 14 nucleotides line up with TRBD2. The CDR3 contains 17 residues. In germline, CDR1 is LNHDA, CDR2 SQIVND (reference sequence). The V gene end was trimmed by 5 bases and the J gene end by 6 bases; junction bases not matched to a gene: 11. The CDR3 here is CASSLRLAGGHKKTQYF. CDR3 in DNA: TGTGCCAGTAGTCTAAGACTAGCGGGGGGGCACAAGAAGACCCAGTACTTC.

This CDR3 is CASSEDRTEAFF. DNA for the CDR3: TGCGCCAGCAGTGAGGATCGGACTGAAGCTTTCTTT. The J gene is TRBJ1-1, the V gene TRBV5-1; D uncertain. The CDR3 length is 12 residues. Per germline, CDR1 SGHRS and CDR2 YFSETQ. V shed 5 bases and J shed 5 bases, with 10 bases lying between them.